The 11 T cell receptor beta chains below were found in one sample sequenced in a study of CD8+ T cells in alopecia areata (dated by TCRdb to 2017 to 2018). Read against the paper, the sample's treatment or condition label means: oral pan-JAK inhibitor, 5-10 mg twice daily. The method behind the library was the immunoSEQ multiplex PCR assay. RNA was extracted from all samples and reverse transcribed into cDNA, which served as template for TCR sequencing. TCRdb stores this immuneACCESS table with in-frame sequences only. Part of the clones is absent; in the studies checked, under half of the shortfall reflects unresolved V genes, and no reason is known for the rest. The sample profile shows fewer than 250,000 clones; about two fifths of them were found once. 0.48% of the sample is held by the ten biggest clonotypes. Source: CD4+ T cells sorted from blood, taken between weeks 30 and 35, from a patient treated with tofacitinib. Receptors originate from a human donor with alopecia areata.

The J gene is TRBJ2-5, the V gene TRBV5-4; 8 nucleotides align to TRBD1. This CDR3 has 14 amino acids. Germline-derived CDR1 and CDR2 are SGHNT and YYREEE (reference sequence). Trimming at V came to 5 bases and at J to 4 bases, leaving 7 bases not matched to a gene. The CDR3 nucleotides are TGTGCCAGCAGTGAGACAGGGGCGACAGAGACCCAGTACTTC. This encodes CASSETGATETQYF.

The chain links TRBV6-5 to TRBJ2-3, with 12 bases fitting TRBD2. The CDR3 is 15 amino acids. V lost 5 bases to trimming and J lost 5 bases; unmatched junction nucleotides: 5. From germline, CDR1 is MNHEY and CDR2 SVGAGI. The CDR3 DNA is TGTGCCAGCAGTAACCAGGGACTAGCGGGAGATACGCAGTATTTT. Its translation: CASSNQGLAGDTQYF.

The rearrangement links TRBV5-4 to TRBJ2-3; possibly TRBD1 or TRBD2 for D (5 bases each). Trimming removed 0 bases at V and 4 bases at J, with 9 bases between. Germline CDR1 reads SGHNT; CDR2 reads YYREEE (reference sequence). The CDR3 is 14 amino acids. In DNA form, the CDR3 reads TGTGCCAGCAGCTTGGCGTGGGGGTCAGATACGCAGTATTTT. Its translation: CASSLAWGSDTQYF.

This clone was detected a few times. The V call is TRBV27, the J call TRBJ2-1; D remains ambiguous. This CDR3 spans 13 amino acids. Germline V CDR1 and CDR2: MNHEY, SMNVEV (reference sequence). Trimming cost V 6 bases and J 5 bases, with 11 bases left between them. The CDR3, as DNA: TGTGCCAGCAGCAAAAATAACGACAATGAGCAGTTCTTC. Amino acids: CASSKNNDNEQFF.

This chain connects TRBV7-3 to TRBJ2-7; 7 nucleotides match TRBD1. Per the germline V gene, CDR1 is SGHTA and CDR2 is FQGTGA. The CDR3 runs 16 residues. Germline trimming cut 1 base from V and 2 bases from J; bases unmatched to any gene: 8. This chain's CDR3 is CASSLIWTGLAYEQYF. The CDR3 nucleotides are TGTGCCAGCAGCTTAATTTGGACAGGCTTAGCCTACGAGCAGTACTTC. The whole variable domain, filled in from reference TRBV7-3 and TRBJ2-7, reads GAGVSQTPSNKVTEKGKYVELRCDPISGHTALYWYRQSLGQGPEFLIYFQGTGAADDSGLPNDRFFAVRPEGSVSTLKIQRTERGDSAVYLCASSLIWTGLAYEQYFGPGTRLTVT.

This clone was counted only a few times. This rearrangement joins TRBV29-1 to TRBJ2-1, with D perhaps TRBD2 (6 bases). The germline V gene encodes CDR1 SQVTM and CDR2 ANQGSEA. The CDR3 covers 12 residues. The CDR3 region has the DNA TGCAGTGGGGGACTTACATACAATGAGCAGTTCTTC. This sequence encodes CSGGLTYNEQFF.

The V and J genes are TRBV5-1 and TRBJ2-1, with 8 positions matching TRBD2. The CDR3 length is 14 residues. The germline V gene encodes CDR1 SGHRS and CDR2 YFSETQ. The ends lost 5 bases at V and 7 bases at J; junction bases unmatched: 8. The CDR3 sequence is CASSTSGDMNEQFF. CDR3 nucleotides: TGCGCCAGCAGTACTAGCGGCGATATGAATGAGCAGTTCTTC.

This clone turned up a few times. Other DNA sequences from this sample encode an identical CDR3 as well. J is TRBJ1-1 and V is TRBV19; 11 nucleotides line up with TRBD1. V shed 6 bases and J 3 bases; nucleotides not matched to a gene: 0. CDR1 and CDR2 (germline): LNHDA, SQIVND (reference sequence). The length of the CDR3 is 13 residues. CDR3 in DNA: TGTGCCAGTAGGGGACAGGGGGACACTGAAGCTTTCTTT. Its translation is CASRGQGDTEAFF.

The chain combines TRBV11-1 with TRBJ2-5; unclear D gene. There are 13 residues in the CDR3. In germline, CDR1 is SGHAT, CDR2 FQDESV (reference sequence). Trimming took 5 bases from V and 4 from J, leaving 11 bases between them. DNA of the CDR3: TGTGCCAGCAGCCCCCAAACACGAGAGACCCAGTACTTC. Its translation: CASSPQTRETQYF.

CDR3 bases: TGCAGCGCTACAGGGATGGGCTACGAGCAGTACTTC. This codes for CSATGMGYEQYF. The chain couples TRBV29-1 to TRBJ2-7; the D gene is possibly TRBD1 (6 bases). This CDR3 is 12 amino acids long. Germline CDR1 and CDR2: SQVTM and ANQGSEA. Deletions cut 7 bases from V and 3 bases from J, with 13 bases between.

DNA of the CDR3: TGTGCCAGCAGGCCTGGGAGGGGAAGGGCCGATGAGCAGTTCTTC. Its translation: CASRPGRGRADEQFF. V is TRBV6-1 and J is TRBJ2-1; 7 bases are a match to TRBD2. Germline V CDR1 and CDR2: MNHNS, SASEGT. The junction had 13 bases not matched to a gene; V was cut back by 6 bases and J by 8 bases. CDR3 length: 15 residues.